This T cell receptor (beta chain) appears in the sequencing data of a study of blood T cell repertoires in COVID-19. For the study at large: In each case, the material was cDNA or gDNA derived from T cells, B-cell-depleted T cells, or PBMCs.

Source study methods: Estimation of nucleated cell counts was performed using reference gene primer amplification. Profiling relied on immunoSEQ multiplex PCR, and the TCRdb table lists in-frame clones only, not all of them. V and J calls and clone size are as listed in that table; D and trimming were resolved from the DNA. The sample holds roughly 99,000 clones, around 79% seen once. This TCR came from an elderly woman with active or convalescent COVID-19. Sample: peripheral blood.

The CDR3 sequence: CASSGLAGASEQFF. The CDR3 DNA reads TGTGCCAGCAGCGGACTAGCGGGAGCGAGTGAGCAGTTCTTC. The chain carries TRBV28 and TRBJ2-1, with 13 bases that match TRBD2. Germline V gene sequence: CDR1 MDHEN, CDR2 SYDVKM. CDR3 length: 14 amino acids. V was clipped by 6 bases and J by 9 bases; unmatched bases: 5.